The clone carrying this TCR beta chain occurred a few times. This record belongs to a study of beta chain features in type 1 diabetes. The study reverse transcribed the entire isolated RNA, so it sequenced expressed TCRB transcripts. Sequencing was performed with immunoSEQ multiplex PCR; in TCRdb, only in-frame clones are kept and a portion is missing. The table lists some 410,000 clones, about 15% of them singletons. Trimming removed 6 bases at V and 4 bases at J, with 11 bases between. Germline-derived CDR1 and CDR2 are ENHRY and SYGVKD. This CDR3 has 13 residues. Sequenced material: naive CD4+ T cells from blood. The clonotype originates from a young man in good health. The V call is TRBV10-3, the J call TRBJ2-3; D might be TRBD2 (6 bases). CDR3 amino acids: CAIRREPADTQYF. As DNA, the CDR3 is TGTGCCATCAGACGGGAGCCAGCAGATACGCAGTATTTT.